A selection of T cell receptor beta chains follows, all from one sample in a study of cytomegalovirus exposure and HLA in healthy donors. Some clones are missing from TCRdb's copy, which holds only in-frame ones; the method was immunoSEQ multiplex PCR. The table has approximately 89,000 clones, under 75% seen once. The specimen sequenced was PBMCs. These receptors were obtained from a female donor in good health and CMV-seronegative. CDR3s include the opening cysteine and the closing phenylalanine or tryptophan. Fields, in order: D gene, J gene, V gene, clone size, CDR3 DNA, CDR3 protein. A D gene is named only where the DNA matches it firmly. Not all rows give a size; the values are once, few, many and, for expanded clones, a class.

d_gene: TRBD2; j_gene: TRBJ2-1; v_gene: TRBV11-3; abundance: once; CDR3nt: TGTGCCAGCAGTCTAGCGGGGGGTTACAATGAGCAGTTCTTC; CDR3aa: CASSLAGGYNEQFF
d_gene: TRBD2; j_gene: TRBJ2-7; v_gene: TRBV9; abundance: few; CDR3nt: TGTGCCAGCAGCGGGACTAGCGGGAGTTCCTACGAGCAGTACTTC; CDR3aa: CASSGTSGSSYEQYF
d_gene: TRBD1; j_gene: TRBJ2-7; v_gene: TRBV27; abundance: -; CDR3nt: TGTGCCAGCAGTTTATCCGGCAGGGGGCACGAGCAGTACTTC; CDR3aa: CASSLSGRGHEQYF
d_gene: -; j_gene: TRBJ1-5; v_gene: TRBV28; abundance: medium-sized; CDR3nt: TGTGCCAGCAGGACAGAACTTAGCAATCAGCCCCAGCATTTT; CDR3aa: CASRTELSNQPQHF
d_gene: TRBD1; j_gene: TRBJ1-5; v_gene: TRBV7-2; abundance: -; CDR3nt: TGTGCCAGCAGCTTATGGGACAGGTTGGATCAGCCCCAGCATTTT; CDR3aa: CASSLWDRLDQPQHF
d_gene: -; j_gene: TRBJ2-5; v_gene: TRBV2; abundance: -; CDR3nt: TGTGCCAGCAGTGAACAGGGGAGTCTGGAGACCCAGTACTTC; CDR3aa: CASSEQGSLETQYF
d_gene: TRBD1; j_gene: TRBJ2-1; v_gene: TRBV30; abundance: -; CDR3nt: TGTGCCTGGAGTGTGGGACAGGCGGCTAGTAAGTTCTTC; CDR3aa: CAWSVGQAASKFF
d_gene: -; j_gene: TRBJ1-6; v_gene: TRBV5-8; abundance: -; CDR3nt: TGTGCCAGCAGCTTAGGGGGGGCGCGCTTACCCCTCCACTTT; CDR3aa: CASSLGGARLPLHF
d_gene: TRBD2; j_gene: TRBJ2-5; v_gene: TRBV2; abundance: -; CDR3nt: TGTGCCAGCAGTTGGGAGGGACTAGCGGGGTGGGGGGACCAAGAGACCCAGTACTTC; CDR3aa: CASSWEGLAGWGDQETQYF
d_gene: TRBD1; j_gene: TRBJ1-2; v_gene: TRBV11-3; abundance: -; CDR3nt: TGTGCCAGCAGCTCGACGGGGACAGGAAGCTATGGCTACACCTTC; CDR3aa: CASSSTGTGSYGYTF
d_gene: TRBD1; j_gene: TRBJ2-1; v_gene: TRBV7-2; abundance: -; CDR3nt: TGTGCCAGCAGCTTAGCCCAGGGGGAATGGGACTCCTACAATGAGCAGTTCTTC; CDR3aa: CASSLAQGEWDSYNEQFF
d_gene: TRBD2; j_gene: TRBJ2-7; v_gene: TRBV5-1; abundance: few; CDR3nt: TGCGCCAGCAGCCCTGGCCGGCTAGCGGGAGTAATCTACGAGCAGTACTTC; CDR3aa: CASSPGRLAGVIYEQYF
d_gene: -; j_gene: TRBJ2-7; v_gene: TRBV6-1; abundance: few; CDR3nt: TGTGCCAGCAGTGAGTATTACGAGCAGTACTTC; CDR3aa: CASSEYYEQYF
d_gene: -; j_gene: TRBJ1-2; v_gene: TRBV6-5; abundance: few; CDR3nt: TGTGCCAGCAGACCGCGAGAGTTCTATGGCTACACCTTC; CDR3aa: CASRPREFYGYTF
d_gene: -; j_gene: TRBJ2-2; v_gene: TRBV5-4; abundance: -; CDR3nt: TGTGCCAGCAGCCCTCGACAGACAAACACCGGGGAGCTGTTTTTT; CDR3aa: CASSPRQTNTGELFF
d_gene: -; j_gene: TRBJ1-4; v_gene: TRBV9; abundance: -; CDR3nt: TGTGCCAGCAGCCCAGGGATCTCAACTAATGAAAAACTGTTTTTT; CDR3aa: CASSPGISTNEKLFF
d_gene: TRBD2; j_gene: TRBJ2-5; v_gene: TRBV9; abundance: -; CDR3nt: TGTGCCAGCAGCGTAGAGGAAACTAGCGGGGATTACCAAGAGACCCAGTACTTC; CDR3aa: CASSVEETSGDYQETQYF
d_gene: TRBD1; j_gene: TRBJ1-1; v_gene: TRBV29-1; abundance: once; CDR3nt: TGCAGCGCACTTGACAGGGGGAACACTGAAGCTTTCTTT; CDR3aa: CSALDRGNTEAFF
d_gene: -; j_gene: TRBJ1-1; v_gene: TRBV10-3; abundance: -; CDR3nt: TGTGCCATCAGGGGGTCTACAGGGCCAGGCACTGAAGCTTTCTTT; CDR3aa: CAIRGSTGPGTEAFF
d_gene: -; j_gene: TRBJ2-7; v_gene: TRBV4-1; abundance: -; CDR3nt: TGCGCCAGCAGCCAAACGGTTGACTCACGGAGCTACGAGCAGTACTTC; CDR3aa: CASSQTVDSRSYEQYF
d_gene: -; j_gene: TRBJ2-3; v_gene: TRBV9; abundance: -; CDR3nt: TGTGCCAGCAGCGTAGGCGGTAGCACAGATACGCAGTATTTT; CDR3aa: CASSVGGSTDTQYF
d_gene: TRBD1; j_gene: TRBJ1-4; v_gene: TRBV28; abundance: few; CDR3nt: TGTGCCAGCAGTTTGCCCCCTTGGACAGGGGGCGTTGTGACTAATGAAAAACTGTTTTTT; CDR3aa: CASSLPPWTGGVVTNEKLFF